The sequence of this T cell receptor beta chain was determined in a study of blood T cell repertoires in COVID-19. As for the study in general: Samples representing acute and convalescent COVID-19 were sourced from the United States, Italy and Spain. T cells, B-cell-depleted T cells, or PBMCs supplied cDNA or gDNA.

The protocol was immunoSEQ multiplex PCR, while the TCRdb copy is restricted to in-frame clones and leaves out a portion. The sample contains approximately 150,000 clones, 85% to 90% of which appear only once. This clone occurred many times. The clonotype originates from a man in his fifties or sixties who had recovered from COVID-19. The sample taken for sequencing was peripheral blood.

CDR3 nucleotide sequence: TGTGCCAGCAGCCCTCTCCTCTATGGCTACACCTTC. It translates to CASSPLLYGYTF. The V and J genes are TRBV7-2 and TRBJ1-2; D unclear. V lost 5 bases to trimming and J lost 4 bases, with 8 bases between them. From germline, CDR1 is SGHTA and CDR2 FQGNSA. CDR3 length equals 12 residues.